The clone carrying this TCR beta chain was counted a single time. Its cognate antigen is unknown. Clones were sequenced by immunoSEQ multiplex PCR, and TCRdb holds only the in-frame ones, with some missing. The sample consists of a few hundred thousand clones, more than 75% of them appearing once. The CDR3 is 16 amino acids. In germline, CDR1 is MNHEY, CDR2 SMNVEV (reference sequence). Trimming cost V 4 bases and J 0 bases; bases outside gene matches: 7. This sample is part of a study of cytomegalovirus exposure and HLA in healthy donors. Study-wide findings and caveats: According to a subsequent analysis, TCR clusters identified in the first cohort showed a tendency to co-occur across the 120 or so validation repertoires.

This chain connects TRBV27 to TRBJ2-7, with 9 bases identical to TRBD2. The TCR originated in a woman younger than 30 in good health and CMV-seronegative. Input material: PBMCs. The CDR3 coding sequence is TGTGCCAGCAGTTCTCGACTAGCGGACAGCTCCTACGAGCAGTACTTC. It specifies CASSSRLADSSYEQYF.